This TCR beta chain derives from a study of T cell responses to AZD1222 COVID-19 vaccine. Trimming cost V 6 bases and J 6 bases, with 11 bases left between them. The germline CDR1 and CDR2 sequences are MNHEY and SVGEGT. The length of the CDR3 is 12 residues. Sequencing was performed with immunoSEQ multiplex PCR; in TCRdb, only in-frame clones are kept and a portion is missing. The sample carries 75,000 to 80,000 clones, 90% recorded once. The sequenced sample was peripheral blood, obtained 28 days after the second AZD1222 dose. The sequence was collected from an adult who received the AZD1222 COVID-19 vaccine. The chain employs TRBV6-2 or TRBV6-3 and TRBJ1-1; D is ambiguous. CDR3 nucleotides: TGTGCCAGCAGCCAAGGGTTGGCTGAAGCTTTCTTT. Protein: CASSQGLAEAFF.